This T cell receptor (beta chain) came from a study of shared clonotypes between healthy human individuals (dated by TCRdb to the early 2020s). Notes on the research overall: Three men and two women, aged 18 to 49 years, made up the cohort. To increase sequencing depth and limit assay-specific biases, different laboratories used diverse techniques to prepare libraries and sequence TCR repertoires. To estimate repertoire size and how much clonotypes are shared between individuals, the study performed deep sequencing of blood TCR repertoires from a few healthy adults. For each donor, CD4 naive and CD4 memory were each given three plates, CD8 naive was given two plates, and CD8 memory was given one plate. Each donor's leukapheresis produced roughly between roughly 0.85 and 10 billion PBMCs. Study-level results and caveats: Compared with non-shared clonotypes, the clonotypes found in all four sorted-subset donors had higher generation probabilities. Only blood was sampled, and tissue TCR repertoires likely differ from those in blood. Naive subsets generally had larger estimated clonotype richness than memory subsets did. Across a few donors, around 5% of naive CD4, roughly 3.5% of naive CD8, under 2.5% of memory CD4, and approximately 0.4% of memory CD8 clonotypes were shared. Pairwise subsampling indicated that sequencing depth was expected to affect the degree of clonotype sharing among donors. Incomplete sequencing was indicated by rarefaction of sorted-subset datasets, despite the large sequencing depth. The genetic and exposure-history diversity represented was limited by the small number of donors.

Using the deep immunoSEQ assay, multiplex PCR amplified TCR CDR3 regions from genomic DNA. Extracted genomic DNA from each cell subset was spread evenly across all wells of several immunoSEQ 96-well plates, with each plate serving as a replicate. For sorted subsets, around 200 ng genomic DNA, equal to 25,000 to 35,000 T cell genomes, was loaded into each replicate PCR. The purified libraries were quantified using a Qubit 3.0 fluorometer, sized with a Bioanalyzer 2100, and then quantified again using the KAPA Library Quantification kit. Every immunoSEQ 96-well plate was sequenced on a separate single-read 150-cycle Illumina NextSeq 550 flow cell. On the study's bioinformatics: Because the immunoSEQ output held only junctional sequences and lacked quality scores, the filtering could not match the filtering applied to full-length reads. Sequences were annotated with PyIR, a Python wrapper for IgBLAST v1.9, using IMGT germline references to assign V/J genes and CDR3. Reads with weak V/J assignments (E-value above 1e-6), missing CDR3, stop codons, out-of-frame junctions, or ambiguous translated residues were removed. A V3J clonotype was defined by an identical inferred V gene, J gene, and CDR3 amino acid sequence. Percentage overlap between repertoires was computed as shared unique clonotypes divided by the size of the smaller repertoire. RTK rarefaction, the Chao1 estimator, and Recon v2.1 estimates of unobserved clonotypes were used to assess repertoire richness. For all TCRbeta clonotypes obtained by the gDNA method from four donors, generation probabilities were computed with OLGA. This immuneACCESS table, as held by TCRdb, lists in-frame sequences with V and J called but not all clones. Of the missing ones, under half trace to an unresolved V gene in checked studies; the others have no known cause. V and J calls and clone size follow that table, whereas D and trimming were derived from the DNA. For this sample there are approximately 100,000 clones; under 70% appear just once. In total, the top ten clones hold 45% of the sample.

The donors were healthy, HIV-negative adults who had no recently reported acute infections or vaccinations. Every donor was a Caucasian adult living in Nashville, Tennessee, USA. CD8 memory samples consisted of magnetically selected CD45RO+ cells combined with CCR7-negative CD45RA+ effector memory (TemRA) cells. Blood was collected by leukapheresis, and PBMCs were isolated by Ficoll-Histopaque density gradient centrifugation and then cryopreserved in liquid nitrogen vapor phase. Analytical flow cytometry was used to check the purity and quantity of each magnetically sorted T cell population. Genomic DNA was isolated from every sorted fraction and measured by UV absorbance on a Nanodrop 2000c. In regard to this clone: The clone's antigen remains unknown. Base qualities were left out, and no much larger clone turns up one base away.

The specimen was memory CD8+ T cells sorted from blood. The cell subset or site label, read with the paper, signifies: CD45RO+ cells pooled with CCR7-negative TemRA cells. The clonotype comes from a young man in good health.

The DNA sequence is as follows: TGTGCCAGCAGGGCCCCCGGGGGCGACACCTACAATGAGCAGTTCTTC. Its protein product is CASRAPGGDTYNEQFF. The sequence links TRBV25-1 to TRBJ2-1, with the D call tentatively TRBD1 or TRBD2, each fitting 6 bases. The germline V gene specifies MGHDK as CDR1 and SYGVNS as CDR2. There are 16 amino acids in the CDR3, from cysteine to phenylalanine inclusive. The only DNA kept is the CDR3, 48 bases in frame from the first base. V is cut by 6 bases and J by 2 bases, and the space between the germline ends is 17 bases.